The 14 T cell receptor beta chains below come from one sample, sequenced in a study of OX40 agonist ivuxolimab in advanced cancers. Here immunoSEQ multiplex PCR was the method, and the copy in TCRdb shows in-frame clones only, minus some. This sample yields about 24,000 clones, of which approximately 73% are seen a single time; under 20% belongs to the top ten. This sample comprised CD4+ or CD8+ T cells sorted from blood, obtained in a trial of the OX40 agonist ivuxolimab. All receptors derive from an adult with an advanced solid tumor such as melanoma, head and neck, liver or kidney cancer.

The chain uses TRBV6-5 and TRBJ2-7; 11 bases fit TRBD1. Germline trimming cut 8 bases from V and 6 bases from J; bases unmatched to any gene: 9. The length of the CDR3 is 14 residues. Germline V gene data show CDR1 as MNHEY and CDR2 as SVGAGI. The CDR3 DNA sequence: TGTGCCAGCGGTTGGACAGGGGGCCAAGGCGAGCAGTACTTC. Protein product: CASGWTGGQGEQYF.

The chain is built from TRBV7-9 and TRBJ1-2; no clear D gene. The V end lost 3 bases, the J end lost 3 bases, and 8 bases lay between the germline ends. The length of the CDR3 is 13 residues. Looked up from germline, CDR1 is SEHNR and CDR2 is FQNEAQ (reference sequence). CDR3 DNA sequence: TGTGCCAGCAGCTTGGTAGGGTACTATGGCTACACCTTC. Amino acid sequence: CASSLVGYYGYTF.

The rearrangement links TRBV11-3 to TRBJ2-1; D not resolved. V lost 0 bases to trimming and J lost 10 bases, with 16 bases between them. The CDR3 covers 15 residues. Germline-derived CDR1 and CDR2 are SGHNT and YENEEA. The CDR3 spells CASSLEGGLVEEQFF. DNA for the CDR3: TGTGCCAGCAGCTTAGAGGGCGGCTTGGTCGAAGAGCAGTTCTTC.

In DNA, the CDR3 is TGTGCCAGCAGCGGGCCGGGCCGCCAAGAGACCCAGTACTTC. It codes for CASSGPGRQETQYF. This rearrangement joins TRBV9 to TRBJ2-5; D gene ambiguous. CDR3 length equals 14 residues. The germline V gene encodes CDR1 SGDLS and CDR2 YYNGEE. V lost 3 bases and J 1 base, leaving 10 bases between the germline ends.

Comments on this clone: Other DNA sequences in the sample encode the same CDR3. The CDR3 reads CSVDGGGGAGGSYNEQFF. The CDR3, as DNA: TGCAGCGTTGATGGTGGGGGTGGGGCAGGAGGTTCCTACAATGAGCAGTTCTTC. V and J are TRBV29-1 and TRBJ2-1; D possibly matches TRBD1 or TRBD2 (5 bases each). Trimming removed 3 bases from V and 1 base from J, with 22 bases in between. The CDR3 has 18 amino acids. Per the germline V gene, CDR1 is SQVTM and CDR2 is ANQGSEA.

The rearrangement links TRBV4-2 to TRBJ2-2; 8 bases fit TRBD1. The ends lost 0 bases at V and 4 bases at J; junction bases unmatched: 10. The germline gives CDR1 LGHNA, CDR2 YNFKEQ. This CDR3 contains 18 residues. CDR3 residues: CASSQDTGGGRVTGELFF. The CDR3 DNA follows: TGTGCCAGCAGCCAAGACACAGGGGGAGGACGGGTCACCGGGGAGCTGTTTTTT.

The chain links TRBV4-3 to TRBJ2-3; 10 bases agree with TRBD2. The germline CDR1 and CDR2 sequences are LGHNA and YSLEER. J gave up 6 bases and V 4 bases, and 7 bases lay outside the gene matches. This CDR3 region has 15 residues. The CDR3 loop is CASSPLGLARDTQYF. CDR3 DNA sequence: TGCGCCAGCAGCCCACTGGGACTAGCGCGGGATACGCAGTATTTT.

This chain links TRBV11-3 with TRBJ2-7, with D unclear. Trimming removed 0 bases from V and 4 bases from J, with 10 bases in between. This CDR3 has 14 residues. The germline V gene encodes CDR1 SGHNT and CDR2 YENEEA. The CDR3 DNA follows: TGTGCCAGCAGCTTAGACGTCGGTGCGTACGAGCAGTACTTC. Protein product: CASSLDVGAYEQYF.

The sample holds a few counts of this clone. V is TRBV27 and J is TRBJ1-4; D is uncertain. The length of the CDR3 is 16 residues. Germline-derived CDR1 and CDR2 are MNHEY and SMNVEV (reference sequence). Trimming took off 1 base at V and 0 bases at J, with 9 bases between the two ends. The CDR3 loop is CASSLFPSATNEKLFF. The CDR3 nucleotides are TGTGCCAGCAGTTTATTCCCCAGTGCAACTAATGAAAAACTGTTTTTT.

This chain links TRBV27 with TRBJ2-7; 9 bases agree with TRBD1. The trim removed 6 bases at V and 4 bases at J, leaving 10 bases unmatched. CDR3 length: 15 residues. CDR1 is MNHEY, CDR2 SMNVEV, per germline (reference sequence). The CDR3 DNA follows: TGTGCCAGCAGCCTGATCGGGACAGGGCAGTACGAGCAGTACTTC. It encodes CASSLIGTGQYEQYF.

The rearrangement links TRBV19 to TRBJ2-1; 13 bases line up with TRBD2. The germline gives CDR1 LNHDA, CDR2 SQIVND (reference sequence). This CDR3 spans 17 amino acids. V shed 4 bases and J 4 bases; nucleotides not matched to a gene: 7. The CDR3 DNA is TGTGCCAGTAGTAGACGACTAGCGGGGGGCCGTTACAATGAGCAGTTCTTC. Translation gives CASSRRLAGGRYNEQFF. The full variable domain, completed using reference TRBV19 and TRBJ2-1, is DGGITQSPKYLFRKEGQNVTLSCEQNLNHDAMYWYRQDPGQGLRLIYYSQIVNDFQKGDIAEGYSVSREKKESFPLTVTSAQKNPTAFYLCASSRRLAGGRYNEQFFGPGTRLTVL.

This clone was picked up a small number of times. The J gene is TRBJ2-5, the V gene TRBV4-2, with 13 bases lining up with TRBD2. Germline-derived CDR1 and CDR2 are LGHNA and YNFKEQ. There are 14 residues in the CDR3. After removal of 5 bases from V and 7 bases from J, the junction contained 4 bases not matched to a gene. The CDR3 DNA reads as TGTGCCAGCAGCACTAGCGGGGGGGAGGGGACCCAGTACTTC. Translated: CASSTSGGEGTQYF.

The chain joins TRBV7-9 to TRBJ1-3, with 8 nucleotides matching TRBD1. Losses at the gene ends were 7 bases for V and 2 bases for J; bases not matched to a gene: 13. The CDR3 spans 17 residues. The V gene's germline CDR1 is SEHNR and CDR2 FQNEAQ (reference sequence). CDR3 amino acids: CASNPRDRRPPGNTIYF. Written as DNA, the CDR3 is TGTGCCAGCAACCCCCGGGACAGGAGGCCCCCTGGAAACACCATATATTTT.

The chain uses TRBV13 and TRBJ1-1; 7 bases fit TRBD1. Germline CDR1 PRHDT, CDR2 FYEKMQ (reference sequence). J gave up 8 bases and V 5 bases, and 14 bases lay outside the gene matches. The CDR3 spans 15 residues. The CDR3 DNA sequence: TGTGCCAGCAGCGTTAGGGGGCAATTCCGCTCGGAAGCTTTCTTT. Translation: CASSVRGQFRSEAFF.